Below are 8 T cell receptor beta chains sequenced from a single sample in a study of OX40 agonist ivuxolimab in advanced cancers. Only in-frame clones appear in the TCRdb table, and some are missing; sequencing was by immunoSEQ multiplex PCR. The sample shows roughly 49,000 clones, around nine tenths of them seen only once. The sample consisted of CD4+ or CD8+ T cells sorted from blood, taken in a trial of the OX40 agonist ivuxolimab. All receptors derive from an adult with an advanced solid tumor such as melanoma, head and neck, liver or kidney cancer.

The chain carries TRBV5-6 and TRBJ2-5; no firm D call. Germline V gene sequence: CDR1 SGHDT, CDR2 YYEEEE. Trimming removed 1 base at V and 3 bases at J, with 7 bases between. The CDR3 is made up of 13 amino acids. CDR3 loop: CASSLTRKETQYF. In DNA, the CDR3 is TGTGCCAGCAGCTTGACGCGAAAAGAGACCCAGTACTTC.

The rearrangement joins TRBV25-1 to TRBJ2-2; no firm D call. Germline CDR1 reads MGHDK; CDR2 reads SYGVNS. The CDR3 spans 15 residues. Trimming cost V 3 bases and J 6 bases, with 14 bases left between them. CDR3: CASSDSQHRAGELFF. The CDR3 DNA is TGTGCCAGCAGTGACTCCCAGCATCGGGCCGGGGAGCTGTTTTTT.

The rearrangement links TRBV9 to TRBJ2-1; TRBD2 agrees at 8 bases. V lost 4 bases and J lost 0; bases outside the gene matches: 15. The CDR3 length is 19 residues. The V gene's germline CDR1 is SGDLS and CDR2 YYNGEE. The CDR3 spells CASSPPGGAGGSSYNEQFF. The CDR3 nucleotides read TGTGCCAGCAGCCCCCCGGGGGGTGCGGGAGGAAGCTCCTACAATGAGCAGTTCTTC. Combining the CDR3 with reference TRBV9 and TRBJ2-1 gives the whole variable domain DSGVTQTPKHLITATGQRVTLRCSPRSGDLSVYWYQQSLDQGLQFLIQYYNGEERAKGNILERFSAQQFPDLHSELNLSSLELGDSALYFCASSPPGGAGGSSYNEQFFGPGTRLTVL.

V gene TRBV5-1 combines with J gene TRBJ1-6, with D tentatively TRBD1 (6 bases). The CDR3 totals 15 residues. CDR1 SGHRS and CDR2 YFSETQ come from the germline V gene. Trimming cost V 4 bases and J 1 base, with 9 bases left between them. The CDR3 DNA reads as TGCGCCAGCAGCGGAACAGGGTCCTATAATTCACCCCTCCACTTT. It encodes CASSGTGSYNSPLHF.

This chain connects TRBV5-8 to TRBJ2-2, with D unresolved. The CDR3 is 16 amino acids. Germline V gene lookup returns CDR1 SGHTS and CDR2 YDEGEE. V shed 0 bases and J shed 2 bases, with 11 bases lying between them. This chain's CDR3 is CASSLGVRSNTGELFF. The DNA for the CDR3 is TGTGCCAGCAGCTTGGGGGTGAGGTCTAACACCGGGGAGCTGTTTTTT.

In DNA form, the CDR3 reads TGTGCCAGTAGGAAGGGTCTTGGTCAGCCCCAGCATTTT. Residues: CASRKGLGQPQHF. The chain carries TRBV19 and TRBJ1-5; D gene uncertain. Trimming removed 6 bases at V and 6 bases at J, with 12 bases between. This CDR3 has 13 amino acids. Germline CDR1 is LNHDA and CDR2 is SQIVND (reference sequence).

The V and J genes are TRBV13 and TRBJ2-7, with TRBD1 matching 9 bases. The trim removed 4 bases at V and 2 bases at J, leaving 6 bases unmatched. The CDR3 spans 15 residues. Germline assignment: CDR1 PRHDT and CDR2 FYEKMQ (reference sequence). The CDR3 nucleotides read TGTGCCAGCAGCTACCCGGGACAGGGCCCCTACGAGCAGTACTTC. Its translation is CASSYPGQGPYEQYF.

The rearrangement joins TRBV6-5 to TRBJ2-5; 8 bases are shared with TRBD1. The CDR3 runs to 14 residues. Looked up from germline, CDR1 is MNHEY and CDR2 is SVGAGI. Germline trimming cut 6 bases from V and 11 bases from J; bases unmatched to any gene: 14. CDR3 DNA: TGTGCCAGCAGGCGGACAGGGCCCCTGAGTGAGCAGTACTTC. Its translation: CASRRTGPLSEQYF.